The 23 T cell receptor beta chains below all came from one sample that was sequenced in a study of cytomegalovirus exposure and HLA in healthy donors. Use of 60 Vbeta and 13 Jbeta primers characterized the PCR. Method: immunoSEQ multiplex PCR; TCRdb's copy keeps in-frame clones and lacks some. The repertoire includes roughly 200,000 clones, 65% to 90% of them detected once, and about 2% sits in the top ten. The sample was PBMCs. The receptors originated from a woman aged 45-65 years in good health and CMV-seronegative.

The chain has TRBV6-1 and TRBJ2-7; maybe TRBD1 (5 bases). V lost 1 base to trimming and J lost 2 bases, with 9 bases between them. This CDR3 is built from 14 residues. Germline V lookup: CDR1 MNHNS, CDR2 SASEGT. As DNA, the CDR3 is TGTGCCAGCAGTGAAGACAGGTTCGCCTACGAGCAGTACTTC. Translation gives CASSEDRFAYEQYF.

This clone was detected a few times. V usage is TRBV27 and J usage is TRBJ2-2; D remains ambiguous. The CDR3 has 12 amino acids. Germline CDR1 is MNHEY and CDR2 is SMNVEV (reference sequence). Trimming took off 5 bases at V and 3 bases at J, with 4 bases between the two ends. The CDR3 reads CASSPYTGELFF. CDR3 nucleotide sequence: TGTGCCAGCAGTCCGTACACCGGGGAGCTGTTTTTT.

The chain combines TRBV6-6 with TRBJ2-1; TRBD2 agrees at 13 bases. V shed 6 bases and J 8 bases; nucleotides not matched to a gene: 10. The CDR3 spans 16 residues. Germline V CDR1 and CDR2: MNHNY, SVGAGI (reference sequence). CDR3 nucleotide sequence: TGTGCCAGCAGCCCAAGGACTAGCGGGAGAGGGGATGAGCAGTTCTTC. Amino acids: CASSPRTSGRGDEQFF.

This clone was seen a few times. The chain has TRBV5-1 and TRBJ2-1; TRBD2 aligns across 15 bases. CDR1 SGHRS and CDR2 YFSETQ come from the germline V gene. The CDR3 runs 15 residues. V lost 3 bases, J lost 7 bases, and 2 bases stayed unmatched. CDR3 nucleotides: TGCGCCAGCAGCTCGGGACTAGCGGGAGGTAATGAGCAGTTCTTC. Protein sequence: CASSSGLAGGNEQFF.

The genes are TRBV7-8 and TRBJ1-5; no definite D call. The CDR3 spans 16 residues. With 5 bases removed from V and 0 bases from J, the gap between germline ends came to 14 bases. Germline V CDR1 and CDR2: SGHVS, FQNEAQ. CDR3 sequence (DNA): TGTGCCAGCAGCCTGGAGGGAACCTATAGCAATCAGCCCCAGCATTTT. This gives the protein CASSLEGTYSNQPQHF. Together with reference TRBV7-8 and TRBJ1-5, the CDR3 gives the full variable domain: GAGVSQSPRYKVAKRGQDVALRCDPISGHVSLFWYQQALGQGPEFLTYFQNEAQLDKSGLPSDRFFAERPEGSVSTLKIQRTQQEDSAVYLCASSLEGTYSNQPQHFGDGTRLSIL.

There are a few counts of this clone. The chain combines TRBV18 with TRBJ1-1; the D gene is possibly TRBD1 (5 bases). This CDR3 is 11 amino acids long. V dropped 2 bases and J dropped 11 bases, with 9 bases sitting between them. Germline V gene lookup returns CDR1 KGHSH and CDR2 LQKENI. CDR3 nucleotides: TGTGCCAGCTCACCAGGGGAGGGGGCTTTCTTT. Protein sequence: CASSPGEGAFF. Drawing the rest from reference TRBV18 and TRBJ1-1, the complete variable domain is NAGVMQNPRHLVRRRGQEARLRCSPMKGHSHVYWYRQLPEEGLKFMVYLQKENIIDESGMPKERFSAEFPKEGPSILRIQQVVRGDSAAYFCASSPGEGAFFGQGTRLTVV.

This chain connects TRBV6-6 to TRBJ2-5; no reliable D call. The length of the CDR3 is 13 residues. The V end lost 5 bases, the J end lost 4 bases, and 11 bases lay between the germline ends. The germline gives CDR1 MNHNY, CDR2 SVGAGI (reference sequence). For the CDR3, the DNA is TGTGCCAGCAGTCGGAGTTCAGTAGAGACCCAGTACTTC. Residues: CASSRSSVETQYF.

The V and J genes are TRBV5-4 and TRBJ2-5; maybe TRBD1 (6 bases). CDR1 and CDR2 (germline): SGHNT, YYREEE (reference sequence). Trimming took 6 bases from V and 1 from J, leaving 10 bases between them. CDR3 length: 13 residues. The CDR3 nucleotides read TGTGCCAGCACAACAGGGACCCAAGAGACCCAGTACTTC. Translation: CASTTGTQETQYF.

The chain employs TRBV19 and TRBJ1-1; D is perhaps TRBD1 (5 bases). Deletions cut 4 bases from V and 7 bases from J, with 13 bases between. The CDR3 covers 13 residues. Germline loops: CDR1 LNHDA, CDR2 SQIVND (reference sequence). In DNA, the CDR3 is TGTGCCAGTAGTACTCAGGGATTTGGTGAAGCTTTCTTT. The encoded protein is CASSTQGFGEAFF.

The CDR3 protein is CAWSSGNQPQHF. DNA for the CDR3: TGTGCCTGGAGTTCGGGTAATCAGCCCCAGCATTTT. V is TRBV30 and J is TRBJ1-5; D not certain. CDR1 and CDR2 from the germline V gene are GTSNPN and SVGIG (reference sequence). The CDR3 is made up of 12 amino acids. V gave up 2 bases and J gave up 4 bases, with 6 bases separating them.

This chain joins TRBV5-1 and TRBJ2-3, with TRBD2 matching 12 bases. This CDR3 has 16 amino acids. Germline loops: CDR1 SGHRS, CDR2 YFSETQ. V was clipped by 2 bases and J by 4 bases; unmatched bases: 5. The CDR3 reads CASSLLAGGAPDTQYF. The CDR3 nucleotides are TGCGCCAGCAGCTTACTAGCGGGAGGAGCGCCAGATACGCAGTATTTT.

V is TRBV18 and J is TRBJ2-2, with a tentative D call TRBD1 (6 bases). With 3 bases removed from V and 4 bases from J, the gap between germline ends came to 12 bases. Germline V gene lookup returns CDR1 KGHSH and CDR2 LQKENI. The CDR3 is made up of 15 amino acids. CDR3 protein: CASSPTGQITGELFF. The CDR3 DNA follows: TGTGCCAGCTCACCGACTGGACAGATCACCGGGGAGCTGTTTTTT. Together with reference TRBV18 and TRBJ2-2, the CDR3 gives the full variable domain: NAGVMQNPRHLVRRRGQEARLRCSPMKGHSHVYWYRQLPEEGLKFMVYLQKENIIDESGMPKERFSAEFPKEGPSILRIQQVVRGDSAAYFCASSPTGQITGELFFGEGSRLTVL.

This chain links TRBV7-2 with TRBJ2-1; TRBD1 agrees at 8 bases. The CDR3 runs to 15 residues. V lost 2 bases and J lost 4; bases outside the gene matches: 4. Per germline, CDR1 SGHTA and CDR2 FQGNSA. The chain's CDR3 is CASSLLTGVYNEQFF. CDR3 coding DNA: TGTGCCAGCAGCTTATTGACAGGGGTTTACAATGAGCAGTTCTTC. The full variable domain, rest sourced from reference TRBV7-2 and TRBJ2-1, is GAGVSQSPSNKVTEKGKDVELRCDPISGHTALYWYRQSLGQGLEFLIYFQGNSAPDKSGLPSDRFSAERTGGSVSTLTIQRTQQEDSAVYLCASSLLTGVYNEQFFGPGTRLTVL.

The V call is TRBV30, the J call TRBJ2-5; 7 bases align to TRBD2. The end of the DNA aligns better with TRBJ2-7, so the J call may be wrong. Germline assignment: CDR1 GTSNPN and CDR2 SVGIG (reference sequence). This CDR3 contains 14 residues. CDR3 protein: CAWSHGGGSYEQYF. For the CDR3, the DNA is TGTGCCTGGAGTCATGGCGGGGGCTCCTACGAGCAGTACTTC.

The genes are TRBV29-1 and TRBJ2-5; 9 bases agree with TRBD1. The CDR3 sequence is 13 residues long. The germline V gene has CDR1 SQVTM and CDR2 ANQGSEA. V dropped 8 bases and J dropped 1; count of bases not matched to a gene: 5. CDR3 sequence (DNA): TGCAGCTTGGGGACAGGGCCCCAAGAGACCCAGTACTTC. Its translation is CSLGTGPQETQYF.

The chain uses TRBV6-5 and TRBJ2-7; TRBD2 might be the D (5 bases). Per germline, CDR1 MNHEY and CDR2 SVGAGI. This CDR3 comprises 13 residues. The V gene lost 5 bases and the J gene lost 3 bases, with 11 bases spanning the gap. CDR3 protein: CASSPGELYEQYF. CDR3 DNA sequence: TGTGCCAGCAGTCCCGGGGAACTCTACGAGCAGTACTTC.

This sequence joins TRBV6-1 and TRBJ2-7; TRBD2 agrees at 14 bases. The V gene's germline CDR1 is MNHNS and CDR2 SASEGT. The CDR3 is 17 amino acids. J gave up 6 bases and V 4 bases, and 11 bases lay outside the gene matches. CDR3 sequence: CASSATSGRAKGREQYF. The CDR3 nucleotides read TGTGCCAGCAGTGCGACTAGCGGGAGGGCAAAGGGGCGCGAGCAGTACTTC.

The chain joins TRBV5-1 to TRBJ2-1; 7 nucleotides line up with TRBD1. J gave up 5 bases and V 0 bases, and 11 bases lay outside the gene matches. The CDR3 spans 17 residues. Germline loops: CDR1 SGHRS, CDR2 YFSETQ. CDR3: CASSLGSRGGFHNEQFF. The DNA for the CDR3 is TGCGCCAGCAGCTTGGGGTCGAGAGGGGGCTTTCACAATGAGCAGTTCTTC.

V usage is TRBV6-5 and J usage is TRBJ2-7; 10 positions match TRBD1. The J segment lost 6 bases and the V segment lost 5 bases, leaving 10 bases of the junction unmatched. CDR1 MNHEY and CDR2 SVGAGI come from the germline V gene. The CDR3 has 15 amino acids. The CDR3 nucleotides read TGTGCCAGCAGTCCCCGGACAGGGGGATCGGGCGAGCAGTACTTC. Its translation is CASSPRTGGSGEQYF.

V and J are TRBV29-1 and TRBJ2-1; possible D gene TRBD2, 6 bases. The CDR3 length is 13 residues. Germline CDR1 SQVTM, CDR2 ANQGSEA. V was cut by 0 bases and J by 4 bases, with 7 bases left in between. This chain's CDR3 is CSVEDSGYNEQFF. The CDR3 nucleotides are TGCAGCGTTGAAGACAGCGGGTACAATGAGCAGTTCTTC.

The gene calls are TRBV23-1 and TRBJ2-7, with a possible D match to TRBD1 (6 bases). TRBV23-1 is labeled an ORF, and its function is uncertain. The V gene lost 3 bases and the J gene lost 0 bases, with 12 bases spanning the gap. CDR3 length: 15 residues. CDR3 in DNA: TGCGCCAGCAGTCACAGGACAGTATTCTCCTACGAGCAGTACTTC. Protein product: CASSHRTVFSYEQYF.

This chain joins TRBV27 and TRBJ1-2; possible D gene TRBD1, 6 bases. Germline CDR1 is MNHEY and CDR2 is SMNVEV (reference sequence). The CDR3 consists of 14 residues. V dropped 6 bases and J dropped 2 bases, with 13 bases sitting between them. The CDR3 DNA is TGTGCCAGCAGGCCTCAGGGGACCAACTATGGCTACACCTTC. Amino acid sequence: CASRPQGTNYGYTF.

V usage is TRBV6-1 and J usage is TRBJ2-7, with TRBD1 matching over 8 bases. CDR1 and CDR2 from the germline V gene are MNHNS and SASEGT. J was trimmed by 2 bases and V by 1 base; bases with no gene match: 4. The CDR3 has 15 residues. This chain's CDR3 is CASSEGTGLPYEQYF. In DNA, the CDR3 is TGTGCCAGCAGTGAAGGGACAGGGCTTCCCTACGAGCAGTACTTC.